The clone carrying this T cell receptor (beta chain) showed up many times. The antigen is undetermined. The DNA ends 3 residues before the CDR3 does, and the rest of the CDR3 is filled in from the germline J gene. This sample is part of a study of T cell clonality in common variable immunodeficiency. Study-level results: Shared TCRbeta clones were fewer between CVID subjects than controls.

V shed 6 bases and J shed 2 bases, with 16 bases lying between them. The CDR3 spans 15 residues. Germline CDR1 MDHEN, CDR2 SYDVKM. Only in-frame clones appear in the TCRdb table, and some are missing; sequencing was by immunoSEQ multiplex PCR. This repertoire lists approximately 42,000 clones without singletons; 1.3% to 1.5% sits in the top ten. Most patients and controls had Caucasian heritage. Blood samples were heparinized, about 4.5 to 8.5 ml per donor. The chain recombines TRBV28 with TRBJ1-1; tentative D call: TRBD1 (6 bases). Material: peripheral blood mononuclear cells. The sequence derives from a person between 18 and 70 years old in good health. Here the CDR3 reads CASRPSGTSNTEAFF. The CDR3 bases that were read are TGTGCCAGCAGACCATCCGGGACATCAAACACTGAA.